This T cell receptor (beta chain) was obtained from a study of T cells in tumors after PD-1 blockade. Findings of the study overall: Some novel exhausted tumor clones appeared in pre-treatment blood, suggesting peripheral recruitment.

Tumor biopsies came from the same primary tumor site before and after PD-1 blockade. The average interval from treatment start to post-treatment squamous cell carcinoma sampling was 31 days. Produced via immunoSEQ multiplex PCR; TCRdb's table is partial and in-frame only. The sample holds approximately 4,000 clones, less than 80% seen once. The CDR3 contains 14 residues. V gave up 0 bases and J gave up 0 bases, with 6 bases separating them. Germline lookup yields CDR1 SGHDT and CDR2 YYEEEE. Regarding this clone: What it binds is not known.

The sequences come from tumor tissue, collected after anti-PD-1 treatment. The origin of this receptor is a human donor with cutaneous squamous cell carcinoma. The chain recombines TRBV5-6 with TRBJ2-5; D not certain. The CDR3 sequence: CASSLVRNQETQYF. Here the CDR3 DNA reads TGTGCCAGCAGCTTGGTCAGAAACCAAGAGACCCAGTACTTC.